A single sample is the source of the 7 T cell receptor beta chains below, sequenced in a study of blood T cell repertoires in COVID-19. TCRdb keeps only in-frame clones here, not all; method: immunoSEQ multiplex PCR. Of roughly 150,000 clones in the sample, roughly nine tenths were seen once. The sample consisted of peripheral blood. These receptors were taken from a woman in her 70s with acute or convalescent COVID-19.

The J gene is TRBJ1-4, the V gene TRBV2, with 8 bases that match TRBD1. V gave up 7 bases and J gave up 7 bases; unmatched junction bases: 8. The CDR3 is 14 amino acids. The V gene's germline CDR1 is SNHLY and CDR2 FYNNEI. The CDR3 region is CASTGQGASEKLFF. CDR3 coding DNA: TGTGCCAGCACCGGCCAGGGGGCGAGTGAAAAACTGTTTTTT. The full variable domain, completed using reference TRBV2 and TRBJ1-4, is EPEVTQTPSHQVTQMGQEVILRCVPISNHLYFYWYRQILGQKVEFLVSFYNNEISEKSEIFDDQFSVERPDGSNFTLKIRSTKLEDSAMYFCASTGQGASEKLFFGSGTQLSVL.

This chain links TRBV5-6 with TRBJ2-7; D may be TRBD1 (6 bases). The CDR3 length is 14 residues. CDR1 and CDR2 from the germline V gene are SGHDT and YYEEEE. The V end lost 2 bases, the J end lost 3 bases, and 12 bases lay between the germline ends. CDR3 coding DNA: TGTGCCAGCAGCTTCCAGGGGTTCCTCTACGAGCAGTACGTC. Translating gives CASSFQGFLYEQYV.

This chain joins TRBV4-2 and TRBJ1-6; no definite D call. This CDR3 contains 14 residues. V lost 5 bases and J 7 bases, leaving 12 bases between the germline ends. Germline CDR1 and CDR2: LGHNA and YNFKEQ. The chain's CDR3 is CASSNGYQNSPLHF. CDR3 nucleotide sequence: TGTGCCAGCAGCAACGGGTATCAAAATTCACCCCTCCACTTT.

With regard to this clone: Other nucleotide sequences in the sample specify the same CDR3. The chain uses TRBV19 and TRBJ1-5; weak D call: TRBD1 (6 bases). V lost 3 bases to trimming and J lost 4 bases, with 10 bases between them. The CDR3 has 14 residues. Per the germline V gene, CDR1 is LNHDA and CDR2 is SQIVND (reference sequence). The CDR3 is CASSIGQSNQPQHF. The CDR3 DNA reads TGTGCCAGTAGTATTGGACAGAGTAATCAGCCCCAGCATTTT. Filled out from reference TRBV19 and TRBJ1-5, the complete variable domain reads DGGITQSPKYLFRKEGQNVTLSCEQNLNHDAMYWYRQDPGQGLRLIYYSQIVNDFQKGDIAEGYSVSREKKESFPLTVTSAQKNPTAFYLCASSIGQSNQPQHFGDGTRLSIL.

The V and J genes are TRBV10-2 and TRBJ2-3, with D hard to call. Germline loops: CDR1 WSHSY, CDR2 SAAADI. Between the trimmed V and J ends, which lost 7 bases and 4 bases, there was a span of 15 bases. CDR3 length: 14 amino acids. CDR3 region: CASKPGHSADTQYF. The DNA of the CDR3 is TGCGCCAGCAAACCGGGTCATTCAGCAGATACGCAGTATTTT.

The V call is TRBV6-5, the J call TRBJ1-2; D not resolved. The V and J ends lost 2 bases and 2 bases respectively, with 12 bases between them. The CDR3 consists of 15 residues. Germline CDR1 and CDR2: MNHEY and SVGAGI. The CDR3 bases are TGTGCCAGCAGTTACGATGGCCGAAGAAACTATGGCTACACCTTC. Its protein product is CASSYDGRRNYGYTF.

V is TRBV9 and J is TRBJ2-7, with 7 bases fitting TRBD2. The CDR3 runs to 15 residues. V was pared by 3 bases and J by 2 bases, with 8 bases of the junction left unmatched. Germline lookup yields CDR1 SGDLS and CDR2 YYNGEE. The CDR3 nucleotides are TGTGCCAGCAGCGCGCAGCTGGGGGGGGCCTACGAGCAGTACTTC. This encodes CASSAQLGGAYEQYF.